This T cell receptor beta chain was documented in a study of T cells after posttransplantation cyclophosphamide. This CDR3 comprises 16 residues. CDR1 KGHSH and CDR2 LQKENI come from the germline V gene. V was pared by 1 base and J by 1 base, with 5 bases of the junction left unmatched. Clones were sequenced by immunoSEQ multiplex PCR, and TCRdb holds only the in-frame ones, with some missing. The sample carries 25,000 to 35,000 clones, 86% recorded once. Material for sequencing was PBMCs. The chain links TRBV18 to TRBJ1-1; 8 bases agree with TRBD1. This TCR came from a man in his forties or fifties. CDR3: CASSPLQGAGNTEAFF. The CDR3 DNA reads as TGTGCCAGCTCACCACTTCAGGGGGCCGGGAACACTGAAGCTTTCTTT. Using reference TRBV18 and TRBJ1-1 for the parts outside the CDR3, the full variable domain is NAGVMQNPRHLVRRRGQEARLRCSPMKGHSHVYWYRQLPEEGLKFMVYLQKENIIDESGMPKERFSAEFPKEGPSILRIQQVVRGDSAAYFCASSPLQGAGNTEAFFGQGTRLTVV.